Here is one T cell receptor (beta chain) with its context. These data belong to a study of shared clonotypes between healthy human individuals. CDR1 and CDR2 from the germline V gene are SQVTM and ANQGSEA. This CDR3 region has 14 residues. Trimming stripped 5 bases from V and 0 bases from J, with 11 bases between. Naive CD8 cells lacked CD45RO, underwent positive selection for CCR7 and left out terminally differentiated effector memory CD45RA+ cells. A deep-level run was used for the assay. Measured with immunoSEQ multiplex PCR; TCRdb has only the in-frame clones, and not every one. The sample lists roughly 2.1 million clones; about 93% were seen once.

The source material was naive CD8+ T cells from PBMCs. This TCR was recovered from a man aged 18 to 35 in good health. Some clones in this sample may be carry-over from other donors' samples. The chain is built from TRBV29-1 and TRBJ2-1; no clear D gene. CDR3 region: CSVPMAPSYNEQFF. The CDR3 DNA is TGCAGCGTTCCTATGGCCCCCTCCTACAATGAGCAGTTCTTC.